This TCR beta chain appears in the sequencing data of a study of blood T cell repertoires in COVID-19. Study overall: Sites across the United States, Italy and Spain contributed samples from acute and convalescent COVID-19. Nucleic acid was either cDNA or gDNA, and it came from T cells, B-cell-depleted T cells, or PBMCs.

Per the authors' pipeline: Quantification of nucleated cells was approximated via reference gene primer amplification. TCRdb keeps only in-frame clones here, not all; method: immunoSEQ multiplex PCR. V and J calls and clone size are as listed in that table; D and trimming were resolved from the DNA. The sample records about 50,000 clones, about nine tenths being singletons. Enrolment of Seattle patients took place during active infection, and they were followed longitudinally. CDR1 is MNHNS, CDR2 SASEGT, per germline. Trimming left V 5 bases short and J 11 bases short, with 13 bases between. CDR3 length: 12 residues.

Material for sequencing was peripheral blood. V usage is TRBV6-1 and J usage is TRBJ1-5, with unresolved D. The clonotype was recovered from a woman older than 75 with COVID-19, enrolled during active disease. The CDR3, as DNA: TGTGCCAGCAGTTCCCTGTGGCAGACCCAGCATTTT. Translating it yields CASSSLWQTQHF.